Shown below are 23 T cell receptor beta chains from a single sample sequenced in a study of graft-versus-host responses after intestinal transplantation. Their recognized antigens are unknown. Produced via immunoSEQ multiplex PCR; TCRdb's table is partial and in-frame only. This table has 150,000 or so clones, 80% to 95% appearing once. The sample consisted of unstimulated CD4+ T cells sorted from spleen or lymph node cells, taken before intestinal transplant. All receptors derive from a human donor who received an intestinal transplant.

DNA for the CDR3: TGTGCCAGCAGTACCTCCTACAATGAGCAGTTCTTC. Its translation: CASSTSYNEQFF. The V gene is TRBV6-1, the J gene TRBJ2-1, with D uncertain. Trimming shortened V by 5 bases and J by 0 bases, and 2 bases separated the two germline ends. The CDR3 totals 12 residues. CDR1 is MNHNS and CDR2 is SASEGT in the germline V gene.

This clone was counted only a few times. V gene TRBV11-3 combines with J gene TRBJ2-1; the D is unclear. The germline V gene encodes CDR1 SGHNT and CDR2 YENEEA. V was pared by 0 bases and J by 8 bases, with 8 bases between. The CDR3 is 13 amino acids. Here the CDR3 DNA reads TGTGCCAGCAGCTTAGATCCGGGCGATGAGCAGTTCTTC. Protein sequence: CASSLDPGDEQFF.

The rearrangement joins TRBV7-8 to TRBJ2-7; maybe TRBD2 (6 bases). The ends were cut back, 0 bases at V and 1 base at J, with 13 bases in the middle. The CDR3 sequence is 16 residues long. Germline V CDR1 and CDR2: SGHVS, FQNEAQ. The CDR3 sequence is CASSLASVADSYEQYF. CDR3 bases: TGTGCCAGCAGCTTAGCCTCGGTAGCGGATTCCTACGAGCAGTACTTC.

The chain carries TRBV10-1 and TRBJ2-5; D is uncertain. The J call is doubtful: the DNA matches TRBJ2-7 better. Germline V gene lookup returns CDR1 WNHNN and CDR2 SYGVQD (reference sequence). The CDR3 extends over 10 amino acids. As DNA, the CDR3 is TGCGCCAGCCGGACCTACGAGCAGTACTTC. Translating gives CASRTYEQYF.

The chain couples TRBV4-1 to TRBJ1-2; 8 positions match TRBD1. CDR1 is MGHRA, CDR2 YSYEKL, per germline. This CDR3 spans 17 amino acids. J was trimmed by 4 bases and V by 5 bases; bases with no gene match: 15. CDR3 DNA sequence: TGCGCCAGCAGCTCCCTCGCCGGGACAGGAAGCCTCTATGGCTACACCTTC. Translating it yields CASSSLAGTGSLYGYTF.

This clone was counted once. The CDR3 loop is CASSQDSNEQFF. In DNA, the CDR3 is TGCGCCAGCAGCCAAGATAGCAATGAGCAGTTCTTC. The rearrangement joins TRBV4-3 to TRBJ2-1, with D hard to call. The CDR3 has 12 amino acids. CDR1 and CDR2 (germline): LGHNA, YSLEER. V dropped 0 bases and J dropped 6 bases, with 3 bases sitting between them.

This clone was detected once. This chain connects TRBV7-3 to TRBJ2-5, with 7 positions matching TRBD1. The CDR3 covers 12 residues. In germline, CDR1 is SGHTA, CDR2 FQGTGA. Germline trimming cut 5 bases from V and 3 bases from J; bases unmatched to any gene: 0. For the CDR3, the DNA is TGTGCCAGCAGCGGGACAGAAGAGACCCAGTACTTC. This translates into CASSGTEETQYF.

V and J are TRBV18 and TRBJ2-7; TRBD2 agrees at 9 bases. Trimming took 0 bases from V and 3 from J; bases not matched to a gene: 12. This CDR3 has 18 residues. Germline-derived CDR1 and CDR2 are KGHSH and LQKENI. CDR3 region: CASSPPVTSGSRGYEQYF. Written as DNA, the CDR3 is TGTGCCAGCTCACCACCAGTGACTAGCGGTTCGAGGGGCTACGAGCAGTACTTC.

The chain uses TRBV28 and TRBJ1-5; D not resolved. Trimming left V 5 bases short and J 6 bases short, with 8 bases between. The V gene's germline CDR1 is MDHEN and CDR2 SYDVKM. The CDR3 runs to 12 residues. CDR3: CASSQTRQPQHF. DNA for the CDR3: TGTGCCAGCAGTCAGACACGTCAGCCCCAGCATTTT.

V gene TRBV5-1 combines with J gene TRBJ2-7; 13 nucleotides match TRBD2. CDR3 length equals 20 residues. CDR1 is SGHRS, CDR2 YFSETQ, per germline. The junction had 19 bases not matched to a gene; V was cut back by 3 bases and J by 4 bases. This CDR3 reads CASSYDRGNAGLAGRYEQYF. In DNA, the CDR3 is TGCGCCAGCAGCTACGATAGGGGAAACGCGGGACTAGCGGGAAGGTACGAGCAGTACTTC.

The chain has TRBV28 and TRBJ1-2; TRBD1 agrees at 11 bases. The germline gives CDR1 MDHEN, CDR2 SYDVKM. This CDR3 comprises 15 residues. V shed 6 bases and J 4 bases; nucleotides not matched to a gene: 7. CDR3 residues: CASSPDRGQLYGYTF. DNA for the CDR3: TGTGCCAGCAGCCCGGACAGGGGGCAGCTCTATGGCTACACCTTC.

In this sample, this clone turned up a few times. This sequence joins TRBV4-2 and TRBJ1-2; TRBD1 might be the D (6 bases). V shed 0 bases and J shed 8 bases, with 22 bases lying between them. This CDR3 is 17 amino acids long. CDR1 and CDR2 (germline): LGHNA, YNFKEQ. CDR3 DNA sequence: TGTGCCAGCAGCCAAGAGAGTGACAGGAGAGGAAGGAGAGGCTACACCTTC. Protein: CASSQESDRRGRRGYTF.

The chain couples TRBV5-1 to TRBJ2-7; TRBD2 matches at 12 bases. CDR3 size: 14 residues. The germline gives CDR1 SGHRS, CDR2 YFSETQ. V shed 4 bases, J shed 6 bases, and the junction held 5 bases outside the gene matches. The CDR3 DNA reads as TGCGCCAGCAGCCCAAGGACTAGCGGGGCCGAGCAGTACTTC. It specifies CASSPRTSGAEQYF.

The genes are TRBV29-1 and TRBJ2-7; 9 bases are a match to TRBD1. Germline CDR1 and CDR2: SQVTM and ANQGSEA. V was clipped by 3 bases and J by 6 bases; unmatched bases: 9. The CDR3 spans 14 residues. DNA of the CDR3: TGCAGCGTTGATCAACCGGGACAGGGAGGCGAGCAGTACTTC. It codes for CSVDQPGQGGEQYF.

V is TRBV4-1 and J is TRBJ2-1; tentatively, D is TRBD2 (6 bases). With 1 base removed from V and 10 bases from J, the gap between germline ends came to 11 bases. Germline-derived CDR1 and CDR2 are MGHRA and YSYEKL. CDR3 length equals 13 residues. CDR3 nucleotide sequence: TGCGCCAGCAGCCAAGTGATCGCGGGAGAGCAGTTCTTC. The encoded protein is CASSQVIAGEQFF.

DNA for the CDR3: TGCGCCAGCAGCTTGATCCGGGGTGGCAACGAGCAGTACTTC. This codes for CASSLIRGGNEQYF. The V and J genes are TRBV5-1 and TRBJ2-7, with D tentatively TRBD2 (5 bases). The V and J ends lost 1 base and 5 bases respectively, with 13 bases between them. Germline V gene lookup returns CDR1 SGHRS and CDR2 YFSETQ. The CDR3 consists of 14 residues.

The chain is built from TRBV6-1 and TRBJ2-3; perhaps TRBD1 as D (5 bases). CDR1 is MNHNS, CDR2 SASEGT, per germline. V was pared by 8 bases and J by 2 bases, with 11 bases between. The CDR3 is made up of 13 amino acids. This chain's CDR3 is CASGDGATDTQYF. For the CDR3, the DNA is TGTGCCAGCGGGGATGGGGCCACAGATACGCAGTATTTT.

The chain combines TRBV30 with TRBJ1-4; TRBD1 matches 9 bases. The germline CDR1 and CDR2 sequences are GTSNPN and SVGIG (reference sequence). This CDR3 is 12 amino acids long. J lost 7 bases, V lost 7 bases, and 4 bases had no gene match. The CDR3 DNA reads as TGTGCCTCCGGGACAGGGATTGAAAAACTGTTTTTT. Translating gives CASGTGIEKLFF.

The chain carries TRBV5-1 and TRBJ2-5, with TRBD2 as a possible D gene (6 bases). With 0 bases removed from V and 5 bases from J, the gap between germline ends came to 14 bases. The germline CDR1 and CDR2 sequences are SGHRS and YFSETQ. This CDR3 contains 15 residues. The CDR3 region is CASSLARAGGETQYF. The CDR3 DNA follows: TGCGCCAGCAGCTTGGCCAGGGCAGGAGGGGAGACCCAGTACTTC.

The chain has TRBV28 and TRBJ1-2; TRBD1 is a possible D gene (6 bases). The CDR3 spans 14 residues. Trimming pared 6 bases from V and 3 bases from J, leaving 14 bases between. Germline V gene lookup returns CDR1 MDHEN and CDR2 SYDVKM. The chain's CDR3 is CASRPLPGDYGYTF. DNA of the CDR3: TGTGCCAGCAGACCATTGCCAGGGGACTATGGCTACACCTTC.

The CDR3 bases are TGCGCCAGCAGCTTGGTCGTCACGGGAGGAGGCGATGAGCAGTTCTTC. Translated: CASSLVVTGGGDEQFF. The chain joins TRBV5-1 to TRBJ2-1, with TRBD2 identical over 7 bases. Germline V gene sequence: CDR1 SGHRS, CDR2 YFSETQ. The CDR3 is 16 residues long. With 0 bases clipped from V and 8 bases from J, the junction kept 11 bases outside the gene matches.

This clone was seen once. This chain links TRBV5-6 with TRBJ1-5; D perhaps matches TRBD1 (5 bases). The CDR3 is 13 amino acids. Trimming left V 7 bases short and J 6 bases short, with 14 bases between. The germline V gene encodes CDR1 SGHDT and CDR2 YYEEEE. Written as DNA, the CDR3 is TGTGCCAGCCGCGGGGGGGGACGTCAGCCCCAGCATTTT. Translation gives CASRGGGRQPQHF.

Concerning this clone: Other DNA sequences from this sample encode an identical CDR3 as well. The chain recombines TRBV7-2 with TRBJ1-6; TRBD1 matches at 8 bases. V lost 4 bases and J lost 5; bases outside the gene matches: 4. This CDR3 has 15 residues. CDR1 is SGHTA and CDR2 is FQGNSA in the germline V gene. The CDR3 sequence: CASSSATGDNSPLHF. The DNA of the CDR3 is TGTGCCAGCAGCTCTGCGACAGGGGATAATTCACCCCTCCACTTT.